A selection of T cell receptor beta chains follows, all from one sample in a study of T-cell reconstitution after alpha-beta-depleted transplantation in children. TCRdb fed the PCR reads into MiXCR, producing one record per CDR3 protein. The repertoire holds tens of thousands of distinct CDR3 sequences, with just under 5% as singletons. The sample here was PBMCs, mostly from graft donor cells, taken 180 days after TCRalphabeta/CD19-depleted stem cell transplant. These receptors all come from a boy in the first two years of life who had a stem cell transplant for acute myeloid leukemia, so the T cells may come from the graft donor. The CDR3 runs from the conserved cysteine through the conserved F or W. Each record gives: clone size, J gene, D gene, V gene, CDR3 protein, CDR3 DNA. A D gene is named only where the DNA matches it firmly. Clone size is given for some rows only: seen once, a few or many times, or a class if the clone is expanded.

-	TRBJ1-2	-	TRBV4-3	CASSQDRGARNYGYTF	TGCGCCAGCAGCCAAGATCGGGGCGCACGTAACTATGGCTACACCTTC
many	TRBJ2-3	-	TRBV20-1	CSAGGVRDTQYF	TGCAGTGCTGGGGGTGTCCGGGATACGCAGTATTTT
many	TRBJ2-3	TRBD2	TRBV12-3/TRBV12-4	CASASTSGARGDTQYF	TGTGCCAGCGCCTCGACTAGCGGGGCGCGGGGAGATACGCAGTATTTT
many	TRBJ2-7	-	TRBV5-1	CASSLRAAGVLGYEQYF	TGCGCCAGCAGCTTAAGGGCAGCAGGGGTTTTGGGCTACGAGCAGTACTTC
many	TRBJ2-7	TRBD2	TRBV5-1	CASSLARREGSYEQYF	TGCGCCAGCAGCTTGGCCCGTAGGGAGGGGAGCTACGAGCAGTACTTC
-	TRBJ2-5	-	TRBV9	CASSPRGSRYQETQYF	TGTGCCAGCAGCCCCCGAGGCAGCCGATACCAAGAGACCCAGTACTTC
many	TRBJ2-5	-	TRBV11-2	CASSLDRAVETQYF	TGTGCCAGCAGCTTAGATCGAGCTGTTGAGACCCAGTACTTC
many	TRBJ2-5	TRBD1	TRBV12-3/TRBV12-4	CASRRTGMFQETQYF	TGTGCCAGCAGGAGGACAGGGATGTTCCAAGAGACCCAGTACTTC
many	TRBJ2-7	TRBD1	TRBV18	CASSPGPGQGPYEQYF	TGTGCCAGCTCACCGGGCCCGGGACAGGGACCCTACGAGCAGTACTTC
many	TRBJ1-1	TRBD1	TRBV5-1	CASSPGRGPNTEAFF	TGCGCCAGCAGCCCCGGGAGGGGGCCGAACACTGAAGCTTTCTTT